One sample yielded the 25 T cell receptor beta chains listed below, sequenced in a study of cytomegalovirus exposure and HLA in healthy donors. The PCR had 60 Vbeta and 13 Jbeta primers. Data came from immunoSEQ multiplex PCR; TCRdb stores just in-frame clones and leaves some out. The table lists around 150,000 clones, 80% of them singletons. Sequencing input: PBMCs. All receptors derive from a young man in good health and CMV-seronegative.

This chain uses TRBV27 with TRBJ2-1; tentative D call: TRBD1 (6 bases). The ends were cut back, 7 bases at V and 6 bases at J, with 34 bases in the middle. The CDR3 runs 20 residues. Germline V CDR1 and CDR2: MNHEY, SMNVEV (reference sequence). As DNA, the CDR3 is TGTGCCAGCACCCCTTACCAGGGGACCCTCAGGCGGCCCCTCCGCAATGAGCAGTTCTTC. Protein sequence: CASTPYQGTLRRPLRNEQFF.

The genes are TRBV5-1 and TRBJ2-3; D is ambiguous. The V and J ends lost 2 bases and 1 base respectively, with 5 bases between them. Per germline, CDR1 SGHRS and CDR2 YFSETQ. This CDR3 is built from 13 residues. CDR3 in DNA: TGCGCCAGCAGCTTTGAGGGCACAGATACGCAGTATTTT. Its translation is CASSFEGTDTQYF.

CDR3 DNA: TGTGCCAGCAGCCCCGGGACAGGTCGCGATCAGCCCCAGCATTTT. This translates into CASSPGTGRDQPQHF. The chain recombines TRBV6-5 with TRBJ1-5, with TRBD1 matching over 8 bases. V trimming: 6 bases; J trimming: 5 bases; junction bases outside the gene matches: 9. Looked up from germline, CDR1 is MNHEY and CDR2 is SVGAGI. The CDR3 sequence is 15 residues long.

This clone has more than one count but fewer than ten. This chain links TRBV28 with TRBJ2-2; D is unclear. The V end was cut by 4 bases, the J end by 9 bases, with 9 bases between. Germline CDR1 is MDHEN and CDR2 is SYDVKM. CDR3 length: 12 residues. CDR3 in DNA: TGTGCCAGCAGTTCGTTCGTCCGGGAGCTGTTTTTT. Protein: CASSSFVRELFF.

Comment on this clone: The junction departs from germline at one end; a sequencing error may be responsible. The rearrangement uses TRBV7-7 and TRBJ2-1; 11 bases fit TRBD2. This CDR3 has 17 residues. The V gene's germline CDR1 is SSHAT and CDR2 FNYEAQ (reference sequence). This CDR3 is CASSPDSGRATNNEQFF. DNA of the CDR3: TGTGCTAGCAGCCCCGATAGCGGGAGGGCCACGAACAATGAGCAGTTCTTC.

This chain links TRBV30 with TRBJ1-4; D uncertain. The CDR3 has 13 residues. V shed 1 base and J shed 8 bases, with 11 bases lying between them. Per germline, CDR1 GTSNPN and CDR2 SVGIG (reference sequence). CDR3 amino acids: CAWSGGIEEKLFF. As DNA, the CDR3 is TGTGCCTGGAGTGGAGGGATCGAGGAAAAACTGTTTTTT.

The rearrangement links TRBV5-1 to TRBJ2-5; TRBD2 agrees at 10 bases. V lost 4 bases and J lost 1; bases outside the gene matches: 7. This CDR3 is 16 amino acids long. Germline V gene sequence: CDR1 SGHRS, CDR2 YFSETQ. Here the CDR3 reads CASSLPSGRAQETQYF. As DNA, the CDR3 is TGCGCCAGCAGCCTGCCTAGCGGGAGAGCCCAAGAGACCCAGTACTTC.

Only a few counts were recorded for this clone. The chain links TRBV6-1 to TRBJ2-2, with D hard to call. The CDR3 spans 15 residues. The V end lost 4 bases, the J end lost 7 bases, and 16 bases lay between the germline ends. CDR1 MNHNS and CDR2 SASEGT come from the germline V gene. The CDR3 loop reads CASSVGVQLGGELFF. The DNA for the CDR3 is TGTGCCAGCAGTGTGGGCGTACAACTCGGCGGGGAGCTGTTTTTT.

The genes are TRBV19 and TRBJ2-2, with 8 bases aligning to TRBD1. Germline V gene sequence: CDR1 LNHDA, CDR2 SQIVND (reference sequence). This CDR3 has 15 residues. Trimming at V came to 6 bases and at J to 5 bases, leaving 8 bases not matched to a gene. CDR3 protein: CASRGQGGWTGELFF. In nucleotides, the CDR3 is TGTGCCAGTAGAGGACAGGGAGGATGGACCGGGGAGCTGTTTTTT.

The J gene is TRBJ1-1, the V gene TRBV9; TRBD1 matches 7 bases. V dropped 3 bases and J dropped 4; count of bases not matched to a gene: 3. The CDR3 consists of 13 residues. Per germline, CDR1 SGDLS and CDR2 YYNGEE. In nucleotides, the CDR3 is TGTGCCAGCAGCGGATACAGGGGCACTGAAGCTTTCTTT. It yields the protein CASSGYRGTEAFF.

V gene TRBV18 combines with J gene TRBJ1-5, with D possibly matching TRBD1 (6 bases). V was clipped by 3 bases and J by 7 bases, with 16 bases between them. Per the germline V gene, CDR1 is KGHSH and CDR2 is LQKENI. The CDR3 contains 15 residues. The CDR3 loop is CASSPLQGSKQPQHF. The CDR3 coding sequence is TGTGCCAGCTCACCTTTACAGGGCTCAAAGCAGCCCCAGCATTTT. Based on the CDR3 plus reference TRBV18 and TRBJ1-5, the full variable domain is NAGVMQNPRHLVRRRGQEARLRCSPMKGHSHVYWYRQLPEEGLKFMVYLQKENIIDESGMPKERFSAEFPKEGPSILRIQQVVRGDSAAYFCASSPLQGSKQPQHFGDGTRLSIL.

The chain has TRBV30 and TRBJ2-1; 7 bases are shared with TRBD1. CDR1 and CDR2 (germline): GTSNPN, SVGIG (reference sequence). CDR3 size: 13 residues. V was pared by 4 bases and J by 2 bases, with 2 bases of the junction left unmatched. CDR3 region: CAWNRGPYNEQFF. For the CDR3, the DNA is TGTGCCTGGAACAGGGGCCCCTACAATGAGCAGTTCTTC.

The chain uses TRBV5-1 and TRBJ1-4; 10 positions agree with TRBD1. The ends lost 9 bases at V and 7 bases at J; junction bases unmatched: 6. CDR1 is SGHRS, CDR2 YFSETQ, per germline. The CDR3 is 13 amino acids. In DNA form, the CDR3 reads TGCGCCACCAAGACAGGGGGCATTGAAAAACTGTTTTTT. Translation gives CATKTGGIEKLFF.

The V gene is TRBV28, the J gene TRBJ2-1; 9 nucleotides line up with TRBD1. The germline V gene has CDR1 MDHEN and CDR2 SYDVKM. The junction had 8 bases not matched to a gene; V was cut back by 1 base and J by 10 bases. The CDR3 runs to 15 residues. Here the CDR3 DNA reads TGTGCCAGCAGTTTATACAGGGGGCTAGGGTCGGAGCAGTTCTTC. Translation gives CASSLYRGLGSEQFF.

The gene calls are TRBV19 and TRBJ2-3, with 7 nucleotides matching TRBD2. This CDR3 has 16 residues. Trimming cost V 0 bases and J 2 bases; bases outside gene matches: 5. In germline, CDR1 is LNHDA, CDR2 SQIVND (reference sequence). In DNA, the CDR3 is TGTGCCAGTAGTATAGAAGTCCTAGCGGTCACAGATACGCAGTATTTT. This gives the protein CASSIEVLAVTDTQYF.

This clone was observed a single time. The genes are TRBV5-6 and TRBJ2-1; 8 nucleotides align to TRBD1. The CDR3 covers 15 residues. Trimming took 1 base from V and 5 from J; bases not matched to a gene: 5. CDR1 is SGHDT, CDR2 YYEEEE, per germline. The CDR3 sequence is CASSLPTGANNEQFF. The DNA of the CDR3 is TGTGCCAGCAGCTTGCCGACAGGGGCTAACAATGAGCAGTTCTTC.

In its sample, this clone was seen a few times. The rearrangement joins TRBV7-2 to TRBJ1-2; D might be TRBD1 (5 bases). The CDR3 has 11 residues. Germline assignment: CDR1 SGHTA and CDR2 FQGNSA. Trimming removed 2 bases from V and 7 bases from J, with 5 bases in between. CDR3 amino acids: CASSLQGGYTF. In DNA form, the CDR3 reads TGTGCCAGCAGCTTACAGGGTGGCTACACCTTC. The variable domain in full, with the rest retrieved from reference TRBV7-2 and TRBJ1-2, is GAGVSQSPSNKVTEKGKDVELRCDPISGHTALYWYRQSLGQGLEFLIYFQGNSAPDKSGLPSDRFSAERTGGSVSTLTIQRTQQEDSAVYLCASSLQGGYTFGSGTRLTVV.

This sequence joins TRBV7-9 and TRBJ2-3, with D possibly being TRBD2 (6 bases). Germline lookup yields CDR1 SEHNR and CDR2 FQNEAQ (reference sequence). The CDR3 has 14 residues. Trimming shortened V by 5 bases and J by 4 bases, and 13 bases separated the two germline ends. CDR3 sequence (DNA): TGTGCCAGCAGCCCGGAGGGTAGCCCAGATACGCAGTATTTT. This translates into CASSPEGSPDTQYF. Full variable domain (outside the CDR3, taken from reference TRBV7-9 and TRBJ2-3): DTGVSQNPRHKITKRGQNVTFRCDPISEHNRLYWYRQTLGQGPEFLTYFQNEAQLEKSRLLSDRFSAERPKGSFSTLEIQRTEQGDSAMYLCASSPEGSPDTQYFGPGTRLTVL.

The rearrangement links TRBV30 to TRBJ2-3; D may be TRBD1 (6 bases). V lost 5 bases to trimming and J lost 2 bases, with 14 bases between them. The CDR3 covers 14 residues. Germline CDR1 GTSNPN, CDR2 SVGIG (reference sequence). The CDR3: CAWGRQVLTDTQYF. CDR3 DNA: TGTGCCTGGGGGAGACAGGTACTCACAGATACGCAGTATTTT.

The chain links TRBV6-5 to TRBJ2-5, with D possibly being TRBD1 (6 bases). The ends were cut back, 4 bases at V and 5 bases at J, with 11 bases in the middle. The CDR3 has 13 amino acids. CDR1 is MNHEY, CDR2 SVGAGI, per germline. In nucleotides, the CDR3 is TGTGCCAGCAGTTGGGGTACAGGGGAGACCCAGTACTTC. This sequence encodes CASSWGTGETQYF.

The V call is TRBV7-2, the J call TRBJ1-1; 7 bases fit TRBD1. CDR1 and CDR2 from the germline V gene are SGHTA and FQGNSA. The CDR3 consists of 15 residues. V trimming: 2 bases; J trimming: 4 bases; junction bases outside the gene matches: 7. The CDR3 region has the DNA TGTGCCAGCAGCTTACTTACAGGGGAGATCACTGAAGCTTTCTTT. Translating it yields CASSLLTGEITEAFF.

This rearrangement joins TRBV28 to TRBJ2-3; 7 bases agree with TRBD1. Germline CDR1 and CDR2: MDHEN and SYDVKM. Trimming removed 6 bases from V and 4 bases from J; junction bases left unmatched: 13. This CDR3 spans 16 amino acids. The CDR3 DNA reads as TGTGCCAGCAGACCCCCCCCGCGACAGGGCGCAGATACGCAGTATTTT. Translating gives CASRPPPRQGADTQYF. The variable domain in full, with the rest retrieved from reference TRBV28 and TRBJ2-3, is DVKVTQSSRYLVKRTGEKVFLECVQDMDHENMFWYRQDPGLGLRLIYFSYDVKMKEKGDIPEGYSVSREKKERFSLILESASTNQTSMYLCASRPPPRQGADTQYFGPGTRLTVL.

This clone was recorded only once. This chain joins TRBV6-1 and TRBJ1-5; the D gene is possibly TRBD1 (6 bases). CDR3 length: 15 residues. V dropped 7 bases and J dropped 4 bases, with 17 bases sitting between them. The germline V gene encodes CDR1 MNHNS and CDR2 SASEGT. The CDR3: CASTRGGQLNQPQHF. CDR3 coding DNA: TGTGCCAGCACCCGGGGGGGACAACTAAATCAGCCCCAGCATTTT.

The chain employs TRBV9 and TRBJ1-3; tentative D call: TRBD1 (5 bases). The V and J ends lost 1 base and 10 bases respectively, with 15 bases between them. The CDR3 is 14 amino acids. Looked up from germline, CDR1 is SGDLS and CDR2 is YYNGEE. The CDR3, as DNA: TGTGCCAGCAGCGTACCCGGTGATGGGGCGACCATATATTTT. Translating it yields CASSVPGDGATIYF.

A note on this clone: The germline gene is not matched at one end of the junction; a read error may be the cause. The chain carries TRBV7-9 and TRBJ2-7; D remains unclear. CDR3 length: 12 residues. Germline CDR1 and CDR2: SEHNR and FQNEAQ (reference sequence). CDR3 in amino acids: CSSSLVSHEQYF. The CDR3 DNA sequence: TGTTCCAGCAGCTTAGTCAGTCACGAGCAGTACTTC.